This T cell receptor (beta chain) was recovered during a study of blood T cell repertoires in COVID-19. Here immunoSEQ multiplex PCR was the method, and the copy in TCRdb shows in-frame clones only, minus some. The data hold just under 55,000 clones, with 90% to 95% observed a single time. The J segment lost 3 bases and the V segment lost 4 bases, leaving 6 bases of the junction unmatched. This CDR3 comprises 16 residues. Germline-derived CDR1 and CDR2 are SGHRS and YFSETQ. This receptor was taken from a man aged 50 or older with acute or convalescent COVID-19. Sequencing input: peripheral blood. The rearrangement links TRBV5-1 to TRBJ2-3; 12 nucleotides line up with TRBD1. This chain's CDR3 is CASSQGTGGTTDTQYF. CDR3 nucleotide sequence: TGCGCCAGCAGCCAAGGGACAGGGGGCACGACAGATACGCAGTATTTT. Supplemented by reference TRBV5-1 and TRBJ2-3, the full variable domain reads KAGVTQTPRYLIKTRGQQVTLSCSPISGHRSVSWYQQTPGQGLQFLFEYFSETQRNKGNFPGRFSGRQFSNSRSEMNVSTLELGDSALYLCASSQGTGGTTDTQYFGPGTRLTVL.